This section outlines one TCR beta chain sequence together with its context. This clone's antigen is unknown. There are no base qualities to consult, and no much larger clone falls within one base. The cohort consisted of more than 650 healthy bone marrow donors. All cohort members were sampled while nominally healthy, although unrecorded immune exposures were likely present. The donor was CMV seropositive and belonged to the group of 250 to 300 seropositive cohort members. A peripheral blood sample was collected from each donor, and TCR beta sequencing was performed on peripheral blood mononuclear cells. The Qiagen DNeasy Blood Extraction Kit was used to extract genomic DNA from the blood cell samples. The library came from the immunoSEQ multiplex PCR assay. The multiplex PCR relied on a mix of 60 forward primers for TCR Vbeta segments and 13 reverse primers for TCR Jbeta segments. The CDR3 region of rearranged TCR beta genes was amplified from genomic DNA by a multiplex PCR assay. The Illumina HiSeq System was used to sequence the amplified TCR beta libraries as 87-base-pair reads. As for the original processing: Across the 700 or so repertoires, a later analysis counted tens of millions of unique TCR beta chains, some 11 million of which were shared by at least two donors. Raw reads were error-corrected and collapsed into unique sequences with a nearest-neighbor algorithm that merged closely related sequences to remove PCR and sequencing errors. V, D and J gene segments were assigned by aligning CDR3 sequences to IMGT reference sequences. For a sequence to be retained, a match of at least six nucleotides was required to both a V gene segment and a J gene segment. A rearrangement was called productive if the CDR3 had no stop codons and remained in frame with V and J, and every other rearrangement was called non-productive. Following IMGT convention, CDR3 was defined as the stretch from the second conserved V-encoded cysteine up to the conserved J-encoded phenylalanine. In an earlier analysis of 500 to 650 of the donors, sequences lacking an unambiguous match to a single V gene segment were excluded. In an earlier analysis of several hundred of the donors, a V segment was called functional when productive rearrangements were above 56.7%, and segregating when the standard deviation between donors exceeded 5%. A statistical classification framework was built for diagnosing cytomegalovirus status from the catalog of TCR beta chain sequences. In a later analysis, TCR nucleotide sequences were compared against IMGT/GENE-DB human TR gene sequences so that V and J genes could be assigned. The TCRdist pipeline was used in a later analysis to assign CDR3 sequences and most-parsimonious VDJ recombination scenarios. In a later analysis, each TCR beta chain was defined by its CDR3 amino acid sequence together with its V-gene family, and reads lacking a unique V-gene family were excluded. To address suspected cross-contamination and a sequencing artifact, a later analysis removed around 590 highly shared, low-generation-probability nucleotide sequences. For each public chain, a later analysis derived a clonal expansion index from normalized ranks of inferred template counts within each repertoire. In a later analysis, generation probabilities were computed using a VDJ recombination model fitted to out-of-frame rearrangements, and the results were checked against IGoR. In a later analysis, hypergeometric tests were used to score TCR-TCR, TCR-HLA and TCR-CMV co-occurrence, with a repertoire-size bias correction applied to TCR pairs. In a later analysis, false discovery rates were estimated by permuting HLA or CMV assignments 20 times. In a later analysis, co-occurring TCRs were grouped using DBSCAN, with TCRdist sequence similarity added in when clustering inside HLA-allele-positive subsets. Repertoires with fewer than 30,000 or more than 120,000 public chains, plus five repertoires with anomalous nucleotide sharing, were excluded from co-occurrence clustering. TCRdb's version of the immuneACCESS table is confined to in-frame rearrangements and falls short of the full clone set. An unresolved V gene accounts for under half of the shortfall where checked; the remainder is of unknown origin. V and J calls and clone size are given by that table; D and trimming were obtained from the DNA. In all, the sample holds about 63,000 clones, and approximately 71% of those were seen once. The biggest ten clones account for around a quarter of the sample.

The sample originates from a study of cytomegalovirus exposure and HLA in healthy donors (dated by TCRdb to 2016 to 2017). In the study overall: In an earlier analysis of 550 to 750 of the donors, approximately 300 Gb of sequence data and 120 million or so unique TCR beta sequences from 180 million or so T cells were reported. To predict cytomegalovirus infection status, the study combined high-throughput TCR immunosequencing, statistical association of individual TCRs with disease status, and machine learning. Class I and class II HLA loci were covered by the typing at four-digit resolution. Among around 400 genotyped donors of the cohort, an average of around 250,000 unique TCR beta nucleotide sequences was sequenced per donor, of which about 19% were non-productive. An early release that covered fewer than 750 HLA-typed donors contained approximately 300 gigabases of sequencing data and 85 million to 100 million unique TCR sequences. Typing coverage differed by locus: A, B, C, DRB1 and DQB1 were typed in about 629-640 donors, DQA1 in roughly 510, DPA1 in some 570, and DPB1 in approximately 450. The T cell repertoires of under 700 subjects were profiled by immunosequencing and related to cytomegalovirus serostatus. The study aimed to test whether signatures of past pathogen exposure could be identified by cataloging public T cell receptors. Besides the first cohort of about 730 subjects, a separate validation cohort made up of over a hundred different subjects was used. To study patterns of TCR occurrence, a later analysis re-analyzed previously published TCR beta repertoires from 600 to 750 donors and added high-resolution HLA genotyping. Every repertoire in the discovery cohort had been generated on one and the same sequencing platform. A later genetic analysis took genome-wide SNP genotypes for about three fifths of the roughly 700 donors and used that subset as a discovery cohort. Rather than drawing on any new phenotypic data, the later analysis identified candidate immune exposures from TCR beta sequences and the way those sequences occurred across donors. Of the 300 to 450 genotyped donors, about 84% fell in the genetic ancestry cluster associated with self-reported Caucasian donors. In an earlier analysis of about 590 of the donors, high-throughput TCR beta sequencing was used to judge whether each TCR beta V gene segment behaved as functional or pseudogenic. About five DR-DQ haplotypes were treated as single units for association and clustering because of strong linkage in the cohort. Donor age, sex, ethnicity and CMV serostatus were collected together with the repertoire data. Findings and caveats that apply to the study as a whole: The authors suggested that the approach could potentially be generalized to other disease states and immunological phenotypes. Most TCR sequences were seen in very few donors, while some public TCRs were found in many individuals. The earlier analysis of almost 600 of the donors excluded over 15 rarely observed V segments, including chromosome 9 orphons, because counts were too low. According to a later analysis, TCR association rates differed among HLA loci, with DRB1 alleles showing the most associated TCRs and HLA-C alleles showing the fewest. V-gene and J-gene trimming of TCR beta chains was associated with a missense DCLRE1C variant in a later genetic analysis, and the association was replicated in an independent cohort. Immune exposure information for the cohort was limited to CMV serostatus. Some IMGT-functional V segments, including TRBV6-2 and TRBV6-3, could not be distinguished by the 87-base-pair reads and were therefore excluded. According to a later analysis, most CMV-associated TCR beta chains appeared to be HLA-restricted, and the HLA associations seemed to be driven largely by CMV exposure. In a later analysis, several top co-occurrence clusters were reported to appear linked to parvovirus B19, influenza, CMV and Epstein-Barr virus. The presence/absence analyses assumed that sequencing depth was roughly uniform across donors, and that assumption may not be true. A further reported finding was that TCR beta sequences accurately predicted the HLA-A and HLA-B alleles for most subjects in the first cohort. The classifier was reported to diagnose cytomegalovirus status with high specificity and sensitivity in both the original and validation cohorts. The study listed 150 to 200 TCR beta chains as associated with cytomegalovirus. Because HLA typing was missing for some donors at each locus, association tests included only the typed subset. A group of highly shared sequence variants was considered likely to be a technical artifact of the sequencing pipeline. In this cohort, only TCR beta chains were sequenced, and detectable features were limited by the absence of alpha or paired-chain data. Linkage disequilibrium might explain the correlated functional status among segregating V segments, but an unknown experimental factor could not be ruled out. When HLA alleles, especially DR and DQ, strongly co-occurred, attributing TCR associations to individual alleles was difficult. A few of the identified cytomegalovirus-associated TCR beta chains were confirmed in vitro to be specific for cytomegalovirus antigens. Specific HLA alleles were associated with about 17,000 TCR beta sequences at a false discovery rate of 0.05 in a later analysis. In a later genetic analysis, fewer N-insertions in productive TCRs were reported among donors in an Asian-associated ancestry cluster than the approximately 670-donor mean. An earlier analysis of approximately 600 of the donors showed that most TCR beta V segments appeared in productive rearrangements either about 87% or about 30% of the time, which broadly matched IMGT annotations. A later analysis found that HLA-associated TCR beta chains were more clonally expanded and had lower generation probabilities than equally common non-associated chains.

V lost 5 bases and J lost 4 bases; the stretch between them is 26 bases long. CDR1 and CDR2, looked up from the germline V gene, are MGHRA and YSYEKL. Spanning cysteine to phenylalanine, the CDR3 consists of 18 amino acids. The only DNA kept is the CDR3, 54 bases in frame from the first base. The TCR was taken from a man aged 45-65 years in good health and CMV-seropositive. Recombination linked TRBV4-1 to TRBJ1-1; TRBD1 is a possible D gene, resting on 5 matching bases. The material sequenced was PBMCs. This receptor has the CDR3 CASSAQQDRFRTGTEAFF. Read as DNA, the sequence is TGCGCCAGCAGCGCCCAACAGGATAGGTTCAGGACGGGCACTGAAGCTTTCTTT.